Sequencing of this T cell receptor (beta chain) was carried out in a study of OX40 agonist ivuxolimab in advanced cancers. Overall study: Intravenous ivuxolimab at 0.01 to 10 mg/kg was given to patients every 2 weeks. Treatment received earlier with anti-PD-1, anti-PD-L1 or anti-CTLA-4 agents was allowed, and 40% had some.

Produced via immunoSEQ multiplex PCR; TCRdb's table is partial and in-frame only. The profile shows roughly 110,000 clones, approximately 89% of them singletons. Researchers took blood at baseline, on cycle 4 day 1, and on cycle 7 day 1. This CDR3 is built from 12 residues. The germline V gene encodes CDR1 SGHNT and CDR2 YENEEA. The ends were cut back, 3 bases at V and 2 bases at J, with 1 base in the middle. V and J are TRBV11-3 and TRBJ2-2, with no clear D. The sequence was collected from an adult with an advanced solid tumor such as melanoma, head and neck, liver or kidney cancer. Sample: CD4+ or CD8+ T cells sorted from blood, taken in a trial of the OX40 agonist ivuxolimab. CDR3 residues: CASSFNTGELFF. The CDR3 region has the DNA TGTGCCAGCAGCTTTAACACCGGGGAGCTGTTTTTT. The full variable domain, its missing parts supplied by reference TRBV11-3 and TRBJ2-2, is EAGVVQSPRYKIIEKKQPVAFWCNPISGHNTLYWYLQNLGQGPELLIRYENEEAVDDSQLPKDRFSAERLKGVDSTLKIQPAELGDSAVYLCASSFNTGELFFGEGSRLTVL.